This T cell receptor (beta chain) is from a study of patients and donors after allogeneic stem cell transplantation. The ends lost 4 bases at V and 7 bases at J; junction bases unmatched: 14. Germline values: CDR1 SNHLY, CDR2 FYNNEI. The CDR3 contains 16 residues. Via MiXCR, TCRdb re-called the RT-PCR reads, giving one row per CDR3 protein. In the table there are 150,000 to 200,000 distinct CDR3 sequences, about 32% of which are singletons. The clonotype originates from a human donor who was either an allogeneic HSCT recipient or a stem cell or donor lymphocyte infusion donor (not recorded which). It is not recorded whose cells these are; they may come from a transplant donor. Sequencing was performed on blood, either unsorted or a sorted T cell fraction (not recorded which). The chain joins TRBV2 to TRBJ2-7, with 9 bases lining up with TRBD2. CDR3 coding DNA: TGTGCCAGCAGTGCGAGGACTAGCGAGAGAAGGGGGGAGCAGTACTTC. Its translation is CASSARTSERRGEQYF.